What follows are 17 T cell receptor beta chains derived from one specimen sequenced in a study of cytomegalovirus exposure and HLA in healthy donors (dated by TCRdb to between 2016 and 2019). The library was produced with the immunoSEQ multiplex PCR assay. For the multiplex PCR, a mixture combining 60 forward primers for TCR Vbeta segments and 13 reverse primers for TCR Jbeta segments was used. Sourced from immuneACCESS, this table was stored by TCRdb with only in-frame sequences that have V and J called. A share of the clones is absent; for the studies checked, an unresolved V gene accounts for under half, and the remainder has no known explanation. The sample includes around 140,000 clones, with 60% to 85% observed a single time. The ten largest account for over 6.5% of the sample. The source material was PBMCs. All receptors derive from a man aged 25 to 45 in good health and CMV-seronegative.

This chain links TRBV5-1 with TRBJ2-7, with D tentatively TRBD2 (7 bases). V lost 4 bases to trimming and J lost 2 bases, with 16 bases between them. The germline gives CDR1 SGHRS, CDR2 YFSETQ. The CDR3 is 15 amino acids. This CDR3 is CASSLGGGLTYEQYF. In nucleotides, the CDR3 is TGCGCCAGCAGCCTGGGGGGGGGCCTCACCTACGAGCAGTACTTC.

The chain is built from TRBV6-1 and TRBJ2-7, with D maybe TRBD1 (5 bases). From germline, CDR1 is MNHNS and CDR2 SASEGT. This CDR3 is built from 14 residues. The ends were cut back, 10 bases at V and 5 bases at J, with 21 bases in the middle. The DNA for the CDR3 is TGTGCCACTTGGGGCCGGAAGGTTGTTGACGAGCAGTACTTC. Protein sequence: CATWGRKVVDEQYF.

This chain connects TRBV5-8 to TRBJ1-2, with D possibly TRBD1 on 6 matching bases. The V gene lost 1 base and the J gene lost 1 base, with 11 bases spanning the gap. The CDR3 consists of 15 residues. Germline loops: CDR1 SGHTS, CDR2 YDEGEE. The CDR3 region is CASSLSGGLNYGYTF. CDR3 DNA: TGTGCCAGCAGCTTGTCGGGGGGGCTTAACTATGGCTACACCTTC.

The CDR3 is CASSRTGTGYEQYF. The DNA of the CDR3 is TGTGCCAGCAGCCGAACTGGGACAGGCTACGAGCAGTACTTC. The J gene is TRBJ2-7, the V gene TRBV28, with 8 bases that match TRBD1. The CDR3 runs 14 residues. V trimming: 6 bases; J trimming: 3 bases; junction bases outside the gene matches: 7. Germline V gives CDR1 MDHEN, CDR2 SYDVKM.

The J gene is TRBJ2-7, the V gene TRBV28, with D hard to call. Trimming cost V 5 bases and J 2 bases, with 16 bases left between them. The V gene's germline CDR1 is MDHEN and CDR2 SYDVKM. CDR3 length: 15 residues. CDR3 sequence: CASSPPLGSTYEQYF. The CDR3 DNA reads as TGTGCCAGCAGTCCCCCCCTAGGATCAACCTACGAGCAGTACTTC.

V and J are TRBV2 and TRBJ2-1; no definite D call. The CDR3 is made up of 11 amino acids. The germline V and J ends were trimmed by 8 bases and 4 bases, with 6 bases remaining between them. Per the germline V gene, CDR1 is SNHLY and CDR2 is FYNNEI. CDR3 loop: CASSEYNEQFF. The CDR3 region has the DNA TGTGCCAGCTCAGAATACAATGAGCAGTTCTTC.

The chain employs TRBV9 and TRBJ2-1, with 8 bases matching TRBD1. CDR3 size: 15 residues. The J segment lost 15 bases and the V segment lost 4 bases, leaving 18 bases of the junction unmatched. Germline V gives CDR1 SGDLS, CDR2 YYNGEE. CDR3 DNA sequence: TGTGCCAGCAGCACCCGGACAGGGACGGGGGACCGGAGGTTCTTC. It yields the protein CASSTRTGTGDRRFF.

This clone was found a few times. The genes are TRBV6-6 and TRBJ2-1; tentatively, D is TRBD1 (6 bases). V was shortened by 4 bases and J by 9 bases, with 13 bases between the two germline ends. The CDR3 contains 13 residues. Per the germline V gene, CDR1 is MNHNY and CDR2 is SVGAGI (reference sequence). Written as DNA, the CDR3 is TGTGCCAGCAGTTCCCGGGACAACAGTGAGCAGTTCTTC. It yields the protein CASSSRDNSEQFF.

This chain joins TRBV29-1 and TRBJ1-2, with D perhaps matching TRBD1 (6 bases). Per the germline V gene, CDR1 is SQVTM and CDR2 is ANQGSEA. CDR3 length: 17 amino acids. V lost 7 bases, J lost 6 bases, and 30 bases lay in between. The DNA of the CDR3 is TGCAGCGGCGGCCCGACGCACGACCAACACACAGGGAATGGCTACACCTTC. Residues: CSGGPTHDQHTGNGYTF.

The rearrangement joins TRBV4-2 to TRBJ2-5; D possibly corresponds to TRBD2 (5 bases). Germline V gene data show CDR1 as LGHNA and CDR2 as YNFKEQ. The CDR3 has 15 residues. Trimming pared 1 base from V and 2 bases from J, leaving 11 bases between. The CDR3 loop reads CASSQVAGTQETQYF. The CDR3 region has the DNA TGTGCCAGCAGCCAAGTCGCGGGCACGCAAGAGACCCAGTACTTC.

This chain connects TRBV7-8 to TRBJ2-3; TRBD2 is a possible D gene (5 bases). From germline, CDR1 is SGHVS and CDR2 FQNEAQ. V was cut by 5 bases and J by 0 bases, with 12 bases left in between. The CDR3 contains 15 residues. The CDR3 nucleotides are TGTGCCAGCAGCGGGAGATACTCTAGCACAGATACGCAGTATTTT. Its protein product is CASSGRYSSTDTQYF.

This CDR3 is CASSQDTGGSSYNEQFF. DNA of the CDR3: TGCGCCAGCAGCCAGGATACAGGGGGAAGCTCCTACAATGAGCAGTTCTTC. The rearrangement uses TRBV4-1 and TRBJ2-1, with 8 bases identical to TRBD1. Per the germline V gene, CDR1 is MGHRA and CDR2 is YSYEKL. The CDR3 has 17 residues. Trimming took 3 bases from V and 0 from J; bases not matched to a gene: 7.

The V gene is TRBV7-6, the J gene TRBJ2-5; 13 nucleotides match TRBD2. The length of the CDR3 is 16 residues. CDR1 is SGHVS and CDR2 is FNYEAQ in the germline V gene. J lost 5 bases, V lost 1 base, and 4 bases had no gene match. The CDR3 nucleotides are TGTGCCAGCAGCTTAGGAGGGACTAGCGGGACGGAGACCCAGTACTTC. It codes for CASSLGGTSGTETQYF.

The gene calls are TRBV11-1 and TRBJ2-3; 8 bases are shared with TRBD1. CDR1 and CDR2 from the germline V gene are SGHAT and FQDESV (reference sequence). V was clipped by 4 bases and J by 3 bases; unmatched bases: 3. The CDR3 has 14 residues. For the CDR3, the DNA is TGTGCCAGCAGCTCCCACAGGGGGACAGATACGCAGTATTTT. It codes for CASSSHRGTDTQYF.

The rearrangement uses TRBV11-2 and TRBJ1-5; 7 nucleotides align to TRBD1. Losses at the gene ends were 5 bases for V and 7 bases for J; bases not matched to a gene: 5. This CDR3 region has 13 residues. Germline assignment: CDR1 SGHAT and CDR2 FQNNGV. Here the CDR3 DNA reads TGTGCCAGCAGCCCAGACAGGGAGCAGCCCCAGCATTTT. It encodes CASSPDREQPQHF. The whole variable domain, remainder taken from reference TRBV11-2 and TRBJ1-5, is EAGVAQSPRYKIIEKRQSVAFWCNPISGHATLYWYQQILGQGPKLLIQFQNNGVVDDSQLPKDRFSAERLKGVDSTLKIQPAKLEDSAVYLCASSPDREQPQHFGDGTRLSIL.

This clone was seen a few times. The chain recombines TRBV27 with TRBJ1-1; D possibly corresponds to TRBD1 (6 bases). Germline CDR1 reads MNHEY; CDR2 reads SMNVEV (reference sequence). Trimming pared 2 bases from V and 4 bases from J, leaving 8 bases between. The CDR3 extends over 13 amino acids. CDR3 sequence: CASSLTGSTEAFF. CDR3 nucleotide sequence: TGTGCCAGCAGTTTAACAGGGAGCACTGAAGCTTTCTTT.

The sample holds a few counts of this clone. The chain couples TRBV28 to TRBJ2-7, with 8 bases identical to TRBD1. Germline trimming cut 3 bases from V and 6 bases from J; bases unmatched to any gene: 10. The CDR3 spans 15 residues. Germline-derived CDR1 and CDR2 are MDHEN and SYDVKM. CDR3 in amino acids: CASSLSGQGAGEQYF. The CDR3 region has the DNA TGTGCCAGCAGTTTGTCTGGGCAGGGGGCGGGCGAGCAGTACTTC.